Below are 24 T cell receptor beta chains sequenced from a single sample in a study of control samples from healthy donors and cancer patients. The repertoire was sequenced with immunoSEQ multiplex PCR; TCRdb's copy has only in-frame clones and lacks some. This sample's clone table lists 150,000 to 200,000 clones. Input material: blood. The receptors come from a woman in her 30s in good health.

The V gene is TRBV28, the J gene TRBJ1-6, with D uncertain. Germline V gene sequence: CDR1 MDHEN, CDR2 SYDVKM. The V gene lost 6 bases and the J gene lost 7 bases, with 7 bases spanning the gap. The CDR3 runs to 12 residues. The CDR3 DNA is TGTGCCAGCAGCTCGTACAATTCACCCCTCCACTTT. Translation gives CASSSYNSPLHF.

V gene TRBV28 combines with J gene TRBJ2-7; D is possibly TRBD2 (7 bases). The CDR3 runs to 16 residues. The V and J ends lost 2 bases and 3 bases respectively, with 17 bases between them. Per germline, CDR1 MDHEN and CDR2 SYDVKM. In nucleotides, the CDR3 is TGTGCCAGCAGTTTACCGCCTGGCGGGGGCGTCTACGAGCAGTACTTC. Translating it yields CASSLPPGGGVYEQYF.

The chain joins TRBV6-5 to TRBJ2-5; D is tentatively TRBD1 or TRBD2 (6 bases each). Looked up from germline, CDR1 is MNHEY and CDR2 is SVGAGI. This CDR3 has 14 residues. Trimming cost V 8 bases and J 0 bases, with 13 bases left between them. The CDR3 region has the DNA TGTGCCAGCTCGGGGGCCCGGTACCAAGAGACCCAGTACTTC. Protein product: CASSGARYQETQYF.

The rearrangement joins TRBV7-2 to TRBJ1-1, with D unclear. There are 14 residues in the CDR3. Germline CDR1 and CDR2: SGHTA and FQGNSA. With 7 bases removed from V and 9 bases from J, the gap between germline ends came to 21 bases. The CDR3 reads CASTSGGSRRQAFF. CDR3 sequence (DNA): TGTGCCAGCACCTCGGGAGGCAGCCGACGCCAAGCTTTCTTT.

This chain joins TRBV5-1 and TRBJ1-4; D might be TRBD1 (5 bases). Trimming pared 0 bases from V and 5 bases from J, leaving 5 bases between. CDR1 is SGHRS, CDR2 YFSETQ, per germline. The CDR3 runs to 13 residues. CDR3 in amino acids: CASSLGGNEKLFF. In nucleotides, the CDR3 is TGCGCCAGCAGCTTGGGGGGGAATGAAAAACTGTTTTTT.

The rearrangement links TRBV4-3 to TRBJ2-6, with 12 bases lining up with TRBD2. The CDR3 loop spans 16 amino acids. Germline assignment: CDR1 LGHNA and CDR2 YSLEER. The ends lost 3 bases at V and 3 bases at J; junction bases unmatched: 0. CDR3 sequence: CASSQTSGGGANVLTF. The CDR3 nucleotides are TGCGCCAGCAGCCAGACTAGCGGGGGTGGGGCCAACGTCCTGACTTTC.

V is TRBV7-9 and J is TRBJ1-5; 8 nucleotides align to TRBD1. Germline V gives CDR1 SEHNR, CDR2 FQNEAQ (reference sequence). The CDR3 is 15 amino acids. V was pared by 5 bases and J by 0 bases, with 3 bases of the junction left unmatched. DNA for the CDR3: TGTGCCAGCAGCCGAGGACAGGGTAGCAATCAGCCCCAGCATTTT. Its translation: CASSRGQGSNQPQHF.

The chain joins TRBV4-1 to TRBJ2-3; 11 nucleotides line up with TRBD2. Germline CDR1 and CDR2: MGHRA and YSYEKL. V lost 1 base and J lost 0; bases outside the gene matches: 6. The CDR3 has 18 residues. This chain's CDR3 is CASSQGLAGPISTDTQYF. CDR3 DNA: TGCGCCAGCAGCCAAGGACTAGCGGGACCAATCAGCACAGATACGCAGTATTTT.

The chain is built from TRBV7-3 and TRBJ2-3; TRBD2 matches 7 bases. Trimming at V came to 5 bases and at J to 2 bases, leaving 7 bases not matched to a gene. This CDR3 has 15 residues. Germline-derived CDR1 and CDR2 are SGHTA and FQGTGA. This chain's CDR3 is CASSPTGLSTDTQYF. The CDR3 bases are TGTGCCAGCAGCCCGACGGGACTATCCACAGATACGCAGTATTTT.

This chain joins TRBV18 and TRBJ2-1; weak D call: TRBD1 (5 bases). V lost 3 bases and J 8 bases, leaving 17 bases between the germline ends. The CDR3 covers 15 residues. Germline CDR1 is KGHSH and CDR2 is LQKENI. The chain's CDR3 is CASSPGPEVRDEQFF. The DNA of the CDR3 is TGTGCCAGCTCACCGGGGCCTGAGGTTAGGGATGAGCAGTTCTTC.

The chain uses TRBV29-1 and TRBJ1-1, with a tentative D call TRBD1 (5 bases). The ends were cut back, 2 bases at V and 0 bases at J, with 13 bases in the middle. The CDR3 spans 15 residues. Germline CDR1 reads SQVTM; CDR2 reads ANQGSEA. The CDR3 DNA sequence: TGCAGCGTTGAAAGACAGCCCCTTATGAACACTGAAGCTTTCTTT. It yields the protein CSVERQPLMNTEAFF.

This chain connects TRBV3-1 (or the pseudogene TRBV3-2) to TRBJ2-3; D possibly matches TRBD1 or TRBD2 (5 bases each). This CDR3 contains 15 residues. CDR1 and CDR2 from the germline V gene are LGHDT and YNNKEL (reference sequence). Trimming removed 4 bases at V and 3 bases at J, with 14 bases between. CDR3: CASSLRVGETDTQYF. The CDR3 region has the DNA TGTGCCAGCAGCCTACGGGTGGGGGAAACAGATACGCAGTATTTT.

The chain joins TRBV2 to TRBJ1-5, with unresolved D. Trimming pared 7 bases from V and 4 bases from J, leaving 17 bases between. Germline-derived CDR1 and CDR2 are SNHLY and FYNNEI. There are 15 residues in the CDR3. The CDR3 region has the DNA TGTGCCAGCAACCATGTCCCGGCCCCTAATCAGCCCCAGCATTTT. It yields the protein CASNHVPAPNQPQHF.

CDR3 nucleotide sequence: TGTGCCAGCAGCTCTAGGACAGGGGACTATGGCTACACCTTC. Its protein is CASSSRTGDYGYTF. This sequence joins TRBV7-8 and TRBJ1-2, with TRBD1 matching 9 bases. The CDR3 loop spans 14 amino acids. J was trimmed by 3 bases and V by 4 bases; bases with no gene match: 3. Germline loops: CDR1 SGHVS, CDR2 FQNEAQ. The full variable domain, in which reference TRBV7-8 and TRBJ1-2 provide the parts outside the CDR3, is GAGVSQSPRYKVAKRGQDVALRCDPISGHVSLFWYQQALGQGPEFLTYFQNEAQLDKSGLPSDRFFAERPEGSVSTLKIQRTQQEDSAVYLCASSSRTGDYGYTFGSGTRLTVV.

The CDR3 reads CASSYWDRGSEQYF. The CDR3 bases are TGTGCCAGCAGTTACTGGGACAGGGGCAGTGAGCAGTACTTC. The chain recombines TRBV6-5 with TRBJ2-7; 10 bases fit TRBD1. Germline trimming cut 1 base from V and 7 bases from J; bases unmatched to any gene: 4. CDR3 size: 14 residues. Germline CDR1 and CDR2: MNHEY and SVGAGI.

The rearrangement links TRBV27 to TRBJ1-1; 8 bases fit TRBD1. The germline V gene encodes CDR1 MNHEY and CDR2 SMNVEV (reference sequence). With 5 bases clipped from V and 3 bases from J, the junction kept 8 bases outside the gene matches. The CDR3 is 15 residues long. Written as DNA, the CDR3 is TGTGCCAGCAGTCCCATGGGACAGGTCGACACTGAAGCTTTCTTT. This gives the protein CASSPMGQVDTEAFF.

The chain has TRBV25-1 and TRBJ2-7; TRBD2 matches 7 bases. CDR3 length: 15 amino acids. CDR1 MGHDK and CDR2 SYGVNS come from the germline V gene. The junction had 8 bases not matched to a gene; V was cut back by 2 bases and J by 4 bases. CDR3: CASSELSGDLYEQYF. The CDR3 region has the DNA TGTGCCAGCAGTGAACTCAGCGGGGACTTATACGAGCAGTACTTC.

The chain carries TRBV28 and TRBJ2-7; D possibly uses TRBD1 or TRBD2 (8 bases each). The germline V and J ends were trimmed by 7 bases and 2 bases, with 27 bases remaining between them. This CDR3 comprises 18 residues. Germline-derived CDR1 and CDR2 are MDHEN and SYDVKM. The chain's CDR3 is CASTGRGSRQGRTYEQYF. The CDR3, as DNA: TGTGCCAGCACCGGGAGGGGATCAAGACAGGGGAGGACCTACGAGCAGTACTTC.

V is TRBV6-4 and J is TRBJ1-1; D is unclear. V dropped 10 bases and J dropped 3 bases, with 18 bases sitting between them. Germline V gives CDR1 MRHNA, CDR2 SNTAGT. The CDR3 has 14 residues. CDR3 nucleotide sequence: TGTGCCACCTCAGTGGGTCCCAGATACACTGAAGCTTTCTTT. Its protein product is CATSVGPRYTEAFF.

The genes are TRBV10-3 and TRBJ2-3; 7 bases match TRBD1. Losses at the gene ends were 2 bases for V and 3 bases for J; bases not matched to a gene: 5. The CDR3 contains 15 residues. The germline V gene encodes CDR1 ENHRY and CDR2 SYGVKD. The CDR3 sequence: CAISEGRGSTDTQYF. CDR3 DNA: TGTGCCATCAGTGAGGGCAGGGGGAGTACAGATACGCAGTATTTT.

The rearrangement uses TRBV7-2 and TRBJ2-1; the D gene is possibly TRBD2 (5 bases). V dropped 2 bases and J dropped 9 bases, with 14 bases sitting between them. CDR3 length: 14 residues. Germline V gives CDR1 SGHTA, CDR2 FQGNSA. CDR3 amino acids: CASSLFGLISEQFF. The DNA of the CDR3 is TGTGCCAGCAGCTTATTTGGACTGATCAGTGAGCAGTTCTTC. Looking up the rest from reference TRBV7-2 and TRBJ2-1 gives the full variable domain: GAGVSQSPSNKVTEKGKDVELRCDPISGHTALYWYRQSLGQGLEFLIYFQGNSAPDKSGLPSDRFSAERTGGSVSTLTIQRTQQEDSAVYLCASSLFGLISEQFFGPGTRLTVL.

The chain links TRBV28 to TRBJ1-5; a possible D gene is TRBD1 (6 bases). Germline V gene data show CDR1 as MDHEN and CDR2 as SYDVKM. The V end was cut by 6 bases, the J end by 5 bases, with 17 bases between. The CDR3 is 15 amino acids. The CDR3 reads CASRSGGAGDQPQHF. DNA for the CDR3: TGTGCCAGCAGATCTGGGGGGGCGGGGGATCAGCCCCAGCATTTT.

The chain links TRBV12-3 or TRBV12-4 to TRBJ2-1, with 7 bases that match TRBD2. The V segment lost 3 bases and the J segment 14 bases; nucleotides outside the gene matches: 4. The CDR3 has 11 residues. CDR3 DNA: TGTGCCAGCAGTTTCCGGGGGGTCGAGTTCTTC. This encodes CASSFRGVEFF.

V is TRBV18 and J is TRBJ1-5; no definite D call. The CDR3 has 12 residues. The germline V gene has CDR1 KGHSH and CDR2 LQKENI. The ends were cut back, 4 bases at V and 11 bases at J, with 12 bases in the middle. This CDR3 reads CASSQGVEAQHF. The CDR3 DNA reads TGTGCCAGCTCACAGGGAGTTGAGGCCCAGCATTTT.